What follows are 22 T cell receptor beta chains derived from one specimen sequenced in a study of T-cell memory formation after mild COVID-19. TCRdb reprocessed the 5' RACE reads with MiXCR, giving one entry per CDR3 protein. The sample lists around 82,000 distinct CDR3 sequences; about 13% were seen once. The specimen sequenced was PBMCs or a T cell subset sorted from them (not recorded which). These receptors were collected from a man between 18 and 29 years old who had mild COVID-19 (a few samples of this study predate the infection). Cell type and time point are not known.

This clonotype has just a few counts. The V gene is TRBV6-4, the J gene TRBJ2-1; weak D call: TRBD1 (6 bases). V lost 3 bases and J 5 bases, leaving 11 bases between the germline ends. The CDR3 spans 14 residues. Germline V gene sequence: CDR1 MRHNA, CDR2 SNTAGT. The CDR3 nucleotides are TGTGCCAGCAGTGAAACCGGGACAAACAATGAGCAGTTCTTC. Residues: CASSETGTNNEQFF.

In this sample, this clonotype turned up many times. This chain connects TRBV4-3 to TRBJ2-1, with D perhaps matching TRBD1 (6 bases). The germline V gene has CDR1 LGHNA and CDR2 YSLEER. There are 16 residues in the CDR3. Trimming stripped 1 base from V and 2 bases from J, with 12 bases between. The CDR3 DNA reads as TGCGCCAGCAGCCAAGTCTTACAGGGTACCTACAATGAGCAGTTCTTC. Amino acids: CASSQVLQGTYNEQFF.

The chain joins TRBV4-3 to TRBJ1-1; D unresolved. In germline, CDR1 is LGHNA, CDR2 YSLEER. The CDR3 length is 15 residues. V lost 0 bases and J 0 bases, leaving 8 bases between the germline ends. CDR3 nucleotide sequence: TGCGCCAGCAGCCAAGAAGGAGACATGAACACTGAAGCTTTCTTT. It encodes CASSQEGDMNTEAFF.

This clonotype was seen more than once but under ten times. V and J are TRBV4-3 and TRBJ1-1; D gene uncertain. CDR3 size: 14 residues. In germline, CDR1 is LGHNA, CDR2 YSLEER. Trimming cost V 5 bases and J 5 bases, with 15 bases left between them. The CDR3 reads CASSFSTDGTEAFF. In DNA form, the CDR3 reads TGCGCCAGCAGCTTCTCTACGGACGGAACTGAAGCTTTCTTT.

This clonotype was found a few times. The chain employs TRBV4-2 and TRBJ1-6, with D hard to call. CDR1 LGHNA and CDR2 YNFKEQ come from the germline V gene. There are 15 residues in the CDR3. Deletions cut 0 bases from V and 7 bases from J, with 10 bases between. This CDR3 reads CASSQDTAGNSPLHF. CDR3 DNA: TGTGCCAGCAGCCAAGATACGGCGGGGAATTCACCCCTCCACTTT.

This clonotype was recorded a few times. The chain couples TRBV12-3 or TRBV12-4 to TRBJ1-2; D gene uncertain. The V and J ends lost 6 bases and 5 bases respectively, with 10 bases between them. The CDR3 sequence is 12 residues long. Here the CDR3 DNA reads TGTGCCAGCAGCCCACAGTTGTATGGCTACACCTTC. As protein: CASSPQLYGYTF.

The chain has TRBV3-1 and TRBJ1-6, with D possibly matching TRBD1 (5 bases). Germline assignment: CDR1 LGHDT and CDR2 YNNKEL (reference sequence). CDR3 length: 14 residues. V lost 2 bases, J lost 6 bases, and 8 bases lay in between. In DNA, the CDR3 is TGTGCCAGCAGCCAACAGGGTCTTAATTCACCCCTCCACTTT. Protein: CASSQQGLNSPLHF.

The sample holds a few counts of this clonotype. The J gene is TRBJ2-5, the V gene TRBV2; no clear D gene. Trimming took 3 bases from V and 4 from J, leaving 9 bases between them. Germline V gives CDR1 SNHLY, CDR2 FYNNEI. The CDR3 loop spans 13 amino acids. The CDR3 is CASSEENPETQYF. CDR3 in DNA: TGTGCCAGCAGTGAGGAGAACCCAGAGACCCAGTACTTC.

The sample holds a few counts of this clonotype. The rearrangement joins TRBV5-1 to TRBJ1-4, with D uncertain. The germline V gene has CDR1 SGHRS and CDR2 YFSETQ. The CDR3 has 18 residues. V was cut by 4 bases and J by 3 bases, with 22 bases left in between. The DNA of the CDR3 is TGCGCCAGCAGCCCCTTACCCTCTGGGTTTCGGGCTAATGAAAAACTGTTTTTT. It codes for CASSPLPSGFRANEKLFF.

This chain uses TRBV6-5 with TRBJ2-1, with D tentatively TRBD2 (6 bases). There are 15 residues in the CDR3. Deletions cut 5 bases from V and 9 bases from J, with 20 bases between. Germline V gene lookup returns CDR1 MNHEY and CDR2 SVGAGI. CDR3 sequence reads: CASSPLRGFSGEQFF. CDR3 nucleotide sequence: TGTGCCAGCAGTCCCCTCCGGGGGTTTAGCGGTGAGCAGTTCTTC.

This clonotype was detected a few times. The rearrangement joins TRBV12-3 or TRBV12-4 to TRBJ1-1; maybe TRBD1 (5 bases). This CDR3 contains 14 residues. Trimming removed 6 bases at V and 4 bases at J, with 15 bases between. In DNA, the CDR3 is TGTGCCAGCAGCCAGGGACTCCCGGGCACTGAAGCTTTCTTT. Its translation: CASSQGLPGTEAFF.

This clonotype has more than one count but fewer than ten. This sequence joins TRBV6-5 and TRBJ2-5; 14 bases agree with TRBD2. The CDR3 has 16 amino acids. The ends lost 0 bases at V and 4 bases at J; junction bases unmatched: 1. Germline V lookup: CDR1 MNHEY, CDR2 SVGAGI. The CDR3 protein is CASSYSGTSGGETQYF. CDR3 DNA: TGTGCCAGCAGTTACTCCGGGACTAGCGGGGGAGAGACCCAGTACTTC.

This clonotype was seen repeatedly, ten times or more. The chain carries TRBV27 and TRBJ2-3, with 7 bases lining up with TRBD2. This CDR3 is built from 13 residues. The germline gives CDR1 MNHEY, CDR2 SMNVEV (reference sequence). V was pared by 5 bases and J by 4 bases, with 3 bases of the junction left unmatched. CDR3 loop: CASSLTSADTQYF. For the CDR3, the DNA is TGTGCCAGCAGTCTCACTAGCGCAGATACGCAGTATTTT.

The V and J genes are TRBV6-5 and TRBJ2-3; D may be TRBD1 (5 bases). CDR1 and CDR2 (germline): MNHEY, SVGAGI. CDR3 size: 15 residues. V shed 6 bases and J shed 6 bases, with 19 bases lying between them. The CDR3 protein is CASRELRQGDDTQYF. Here the CDR3 DNA reads TGTGCCAGCAGAGAGTTGAGGCAGGGTGACGATACGCAGTATTTT.

In its sample, this clonotype was seen many times. The chain uses TRBV25-1 and TRBJ2-3; 8 positions agree with TRBD2. Per germline, CDR1 MGHDK and CDR2 SYGVNS. The CDR3 contains 16 residues. Unmatched junction bases numbered 6, after V lost 1 base and J lost 3 bases. The CDR3 is CASSESRRGVTDTQYF. Written as DNA, the CDR3 is TGTGCCAGCAGTGAATCACGGCGGGGGGTAACAGATACGCAGTATTTT.

This clonotype occurred a few times. This chain links TRBV7-9 with TRBJ2-7; 12 positions match TRBD2. CDR3 length equals 16 residues. With V trimmed by 5 bases and J by 0 bases, 5 bases remained unmatched. CDR1 is SEHNR and CDR2 is FQNEAQ in the germline V gene (reference sequence). CDR3 in amino acids: CASSPTSGGYSYEQYF. In DNA, the CDR3 is TGTGCCAGCAGCCCGACTAGCGGGGGTTACTCCTACGAGCAGTACTTC.

This clonotype was counted between two and nine times. The chain joins TRBV4-1 to TRBJ2-3, with D perhaps TRBD1 (6 bases). The CDR3 spans 14 residues. With 1 base removed from V and 6 bases from J, the gap between germline ends came to 11 bases. Germline assignment: CDR1 MGHRA and CDR2 YSYEKL. Written as DNA, the CDR3 is TGCGCCAGCAGCCAAGCTCAGGGGTGGGATACGCAGTATTTT. Its protein product is CASSQAQGWDTQYF.

The CDR3: CASSPISRGDQPQHF. The CDR3 DNA reads as TGCGCCAGCAGCCCGATTTCGAGAGGGGATCAGCCCCAGCATTTT. J is TRBJ1-5 and V is TRBV4-1, with D maybe TRBD1 (5 bases). Trimming removed 4 bases from V and 5 bases from J, with 15 bases in between. The CDR3 sequence is 15 residues long. In germline, CDR1 is MGHRA, CDR2 YSYEKL.

This clonotype was recorded many times. The V call is TRBV7-9, the J call TRBJ2-1, with 8 nucleotides matching TRBD1. The CDR3 totals 17 residues. Per the germline V gene, CDR1 is SEHNR and CDR2 is FQNEAQ (reference sequence). The V gene end was trimmed by 5 bases and the J gene end by 3 bases; junction bases not matched to a gene: 12. Here the CDR3 reads CASSPRRTGKGYNEQFF. The CDR3 coding sequence is TGTGCCAGCAGCCCCCGGCGGACAGGGAAGGGCTACAATGAGCAGTTCTTC.

The chain combines TRBV9 with TRBJ2-1; TRBD2 matches 12 bases. The CDR3 contains 17 residues. The J segment lost 2 bases and the V segment lost 4 bases, leaving 7 bases of the junction unmatched. Germline V CDR1 and CDR2: SGDLS, YYNGEE. CDR3 residues: CASSQRLAGETYNEQFF. Written as DNA, the CDR3 is TGTGCCAGCAGCCAGCGACTAGCGGGGGAGACCTACAATGAGCAGTTCTTC.

With respect to this clonotype: One end of the junction varies from germline; a read error may be responsible. The rearrangement joins TRBV7-7 to TRBJ2-1, with D unresolved. CDR1 SSHAT and CDR2 FNYEAQ come from the germline V gene (reference sequence). The CDR3 loop spans 15 amino acids. The CDR3 bases are TGTGCTAGCAGCTTAAACCCTGCCCCGTACAATGAGCAGTTCTTC. Translation gives CASSLNPAPYNEQFF.

This clonotype was observed a few times. The rearrangement joins TRBV6-5 to TRBJ1-4, with unresolved D. V was shortened by 1 base and J by 5 bases, with 5 bases between the two germline ends. The CDR3 spans 13 residues. The V gene's germline CDR1 is MNHEY and CDR2 SVGAGI. The CDR3 protein is CASSYLGNEKLFF. The DNA for the CDR3 is TGTGCCAGCAGTTACTTGGGGAATGAAAAACTGTTTTTT.